The rows below give T cell receptor beta chains drawn from one sample of a study of PD-1 blockade in classical Hodgkin lymphoma. Libraries were prepared by immunoSEQ multiplex PCR; TCRdb keeps only in-frame clonotypes and omits some of them. The sample lists some 13,000 clones, approximately 80% seen once, with about 15% in the top ten. The sequencing used peripheral blood mononuclear cells (PBMCs), collected before the fourth cycle of nivolumab. These receptors all come from a human donor with classical Hodgkin lymphoma. Each CDR3 is given with its conserved first and last residue. A D gene is named only where the DNA matches it firmly. The size entry is marked missing in some rows and otherwise reads once, few, many or a size class.

J gene: TRBJ1-5
clone size: medium-sized
D gene: NA
V gene: TRBV7-2
CDR3 DNA: TGTGCCAGCAGCCCTGGGGCCAATAGCAATCAGCCCCAGCATTTT
CDR3 protein: CASSPGANSNQPQHF

J gene: TRBJ1-1
clone size: NA
D gene: TRBD1
V gene: TRBV6-1
CDR3 DNA: TGTGCCAGCAGTGGACCGGACAGGGGGGACACTGAAGCTTTCTTT
CDR3 protein: CASSGPDRGDTEAFF

J gene: TRBJ2-5
clone size: NA
D gene: NA
V gene: TRBV5-6
CDR3 DNA: TGTGCCAGCAGCTTCCAAGAGACCCAGTACTTC
CDR3 protein: CASSFQETQYF

J gene: TRBJ2-2
clone size: NA
D gene: TRBD2
V gene: TRBV28
CDR3 DNA: TGTGCCAGCAGTCCCAGACTAGCGGGCACCGGGGAGCTGTTTTTT
CDR3 protein: CASSPRLAGTGELFF

J gene: TRBJ1-4
clone size: NA
D gene: TRBD1
V gene: TRBV7-2
CDR3 DNA: TGTGCCAGCAGCTTTGACAGGGAAGGCCTGTTTTTT
CDR3 protein: CASSFDREGLFF

J gene: TRBJ2-7
clone size: NA
D gene: NA
V gene: TRBV29-1
CDR3 DNA: TGCAGCGTCAGAAGGGGGAACTCCTACGAGCAGTACTTC
CDR3 protein: CSVRRGNSYEQYF

J gene: TRBJ1-5
clone size: NA
D gene: NA
V gene: TRBV7-8
CDR3 DNA: TGTGCCAGCAGCTTACCAGATCAGCCCCAGCATTTT
CDR3 protein: CASSLPDQPQHF

J gene: TRBJ1-5
clone size: NA
D gene: NA
V gene: TRBV28
CDR3 DNA: TGTGCCAGCGAGGGGCCTCTCGATCAGCCCCAGCATTTT
CDR3 protein: CASEGPLDQPQHF

J gene: TRBJ2-7
clone size: few
D gene: NA
V gene: TRBV28
CDR3 DNA: TGTGCCAGCAGTTTACTGGTTTACGAGCAGTACTTC
CDR3 protein: CASSLLVYEQYF

J gene: TRBJ1-5
clone size: NA
D gene: TRBD1
V gene: TRBV10-2
CDR3 DNA: TGCGCCAGCAGCGAGAACCGGGACAGATCTGATCAGCCCCAGCATTTT
CDR3 protein: CASSENRDRSDQPQHF

J gene: TRBJ2-5
clone size: few
D gene: NA
V gene: TRBV13
CDR3 DNA: TGTGCCAGCAGTTCTCCGGGAATCCAAGAGACCCAGTACTTC
CDR3 protein: CASSSPGIQETQYF

J gene: TRBJ1-2
clone size: NA
D gene: NA
V gene: TRBV7-2
CDR3 DNA: TGTGCCAGCAGCGCCACTGGGACTATCGGCGGCTACACCTTC
CDR3 protein: CASSATGTIGGYTF

J gene: TRBJ1-6
clone size: NA
D gene: NA
V gene: TRBV11-2
CDR3 DNA: TGTGCCAGCAGCTTACTAGGACCCCTCCACTTT
CDR3 protein: CASSLLGPLHF

J gene: TRBJ2-3
clone size: NA
D gene: NA
V gene: TRBV7-2
CDR3 DNA: TGTGCCAGCAGCCCCACGACGGCTTATAGCACAGATACGCAGTATTTT
CDR3 protein: CASSPTTAYSTDTQYF

J gene: TRBJ2-3
clone size: once
D gene: TRBD1
V gene: TRBV19
CDR3 DNA: TGTGCCAGTAGTAAGAAGTTCGGGACAGGGACCACAGATACGCAGTATTTT
CDR3 protein: CASSKKFGTGTTDTQYF

J gene: TRBJ2-7
clone size: NA
D gene: TRBD1
V gene: TRBV15
CDR3 DNA: TGTGCCACCAGCAGAGTAGCCAGGGGGCGAGGCGAGCAGTACTTC
CDR3 protein: CATSRVARGRGEQYF

J gene: TRBJ1-5
clone size: once
D gene: NA
V gene: TRBV7-8
CDR3 DNA: TGTGCCAGCAGCGTAGATAGGTACAGGGACGGTCAGCCCCAGCATTTT
CDR3 protein: CASSVDRYRDGQPQHF

J gene: TRBJ2-1
clone size: NA
D gene: TRBD2
V gene: TRBV7-9
CDR3 DNA: TGTGCCAGCAGCCCTCAAGGGCGGGGGGGCGTGGAGCAGTTCTTC
CDR3 protein: CASSPQGRGGVEQFF

J gene: TRBJ2-7
clone size: NA
D gene: NA
V gene: TRBV20-1
CDR3 DNA: TGCAGTGCCCCCATGGGCTACGAGCAGTACTTC
CDR3 protein: CSAPMGYEQYF

J gene: TRBJ2-6
clone size: NA
D gene: NA
V gene: TRBV11-3
CDR3 DNA: TGTGCCAGCAGCTTAAGGGGGGGAACTGGGGCCAACGTCCTGACTTTC
CDR3 protein: CASSLRGGTGANVLTF

J gene: TRBJ2-1
clone size: NA
D gene: NA
V gene: TRBV5-4
CDR3 DNA: TGTGCCAGCAGGGGGCGGGGCGAACCCTACAATGAGCAGTTCTTC
CDR3 protein: CASRGRGEPYNEQFF

J gene: TRBJ2-7
clone size: NA
D gene: TRBD1
V gene: TRBV6-1
CDR3 DNA: TGTGCCAGCATTACGTCAGGGGGTGCCTACGAGCAGTACTTC
CDR3 protein: CASITSGGAYEQYF

J gene: TRBJ1-5
clone size: NA
D gene: TRBD1
V gene: TRBV10-3
CDR3 DNA: TGTGCCACCAAGGGGGCAAATCAGCCCCAGCATTTT
CDR3 protein: CATKGANQPQHF

J gene: TRBJ1-1
clone size: NA
D gene: NA
V gene: TRBV11-2
CDR3 DNA: TGTGCCAGCAGCTTAGAATTCGGACGGATGAACACTGAAGCTTTCTTT
CDR3 protein: CASSLEFGRMNTEAFF

J gene: TRBJ2-3
clone size: NA
D gene: NA
V gene: TRBV6-5
CDR3 DNA: TGTGCCAGCAGCTCGGGGGCGGATACGCAGTATTTT
CDR3 protein: CASSSGADTQYF

J gene: TRBJ1-2
clone size: NA
D gene: NA
V gene: TRBV7-2
CDR3 DNA: TGTGCCAGCAGCTTATATTTGAAAGGGTCATGGGGTGGCTACACCTTC
CDR3 protein: CASSLYLKGSWGGYTF

J gene: TRBJ1-1
clone size: once
D gene: NA
V gene: TRBV5-8
CDR3 DNA: TGTGCCAGCAGCTTCCGCGTCTTT
CDR3 protein: CASSFRVF

J gene: TRBJ2-4
clone size: few
D gene: TRBD2
V gene: TRBV6-6
CDR3 DNA: TGTGCCAGCAGAATAACCGGGGAGGGACCGGGAAACATTCAGTACTTC
CDR3 protein: CASRITGEGPGNIQYF

J gene: TRBJ1-6
clone size: NA
D gene: NA
V gene: TRBV4-3
CDR3 DNA: TGCGCCAGCAGCCAAGATGGACCCTCCACCCTGCCCCTCCACTTT
CDR3 protein: CASSQDGPSTLPLHF

J gene: TRBJ1-1
clone size: once
D gene: NA
V gene: TRBV28
CDR3 DNA: TGTGCCAGCAGTTTACTGATAGGCACTGAAGCTTTCTTT
CDR3 protein: CASSLLIGTEAFF

J gene: TRBJ1-3
clone size: NA
D gene: NA
V gene: TRBV4-3
CDR3 DNA: TGCGCCAGCAGCCAGGGCCTCGACTCTGGAAACACCATATATTTT
CDR3 protein: CASSQGLDSGNTIYF

J gene: TRBJ2-7
clone size: NA
D gene: NA
V gene: TRBV4-1
CDR3 DNA: TGCGCCAGCAGCCAAGATAGGGGACATGCCTACGAGCAGTACTTC
CDR3 protein: CASSQDRGHAYEQYF

J gene: TRBJ1-1
clone size: NA
D gene: NA
V gene: TRBV7-2
CDR3 DNA: TGTGCCAGCAGCTTGCGGGTTAGCACTGAAGCTTTCTTT
CDR3 protein: CASSLRVSTEAFF

J gene: TRBJ1-1
clone size: once
D gene: NA
V gene: TRBV7-9
CDR3 DNA: TGTGCCAGCAGCTTATATCAGGGCTTGAACACTGAAGCTTTCTTT
CDR3 protein: CASSLYQGLNTEAFF

J gene: TRBJ2-3
clone size: NA
D gene: TRBD1
V gene: TRBV6-1
CDR3 DNA: TGTGCCAGCAGTGAAGCCACAGGGGGCGCAGATACGCAGTATTTT
CDR3 protein: CASSEATGGADTQYF

J gene: TRBJ1-6
clone size: NA
D gene: TRBD1
V gene: TRBV6-4
CDR3 DNA: TGTGCCAGCAGTGACGATGGACAGGCTAGTTCACCCCTCCACTTT
CDR3 protein: CASSDDGQASSPLHF

J gene: TRBJ2-5
clone size: NA
D gene: TRBD2
V gene: TRBV30
CDR3 DNA: TGTGCCTGGAGTTCCCGACTAGCGGGGGGGCCAGAGACCCAGTACTTC
CDR3 protein: CAWSSRLAGGPETQYF

J gene: TRBJ1-3
clone size: NA
D gene: NA
V gene: TRBV5-1
CDR3 DNA: TGCGCCAGCAGCCATAACGCACAGGGAGTGGGAAACACCATATATTTT
CDR3 protein: CASSHNAQGVGNTIYF

J gene: TRBJ2-3
clone size: NA
D gene: TRBD1
V gene: TRBV4-3
CDR3 DNA: TGCGCCAGCAGGGCCGAGGACAGGGGGCAAGATACGCAGTATTTT
CDR3 protein: CASRAEDRGQDTQYF

J gene: TRBJ2-5
clone size: NA
D gene: NA
V gene: TRBV28
CDR3 DNA: TGTGCCAGCAGTCTAAGGGGTTGGCAGAACCAAGAGACCCAGTACTTC
CDR3 protein: CASSLRGWQNQETQYF

J gene: TRBJ1-4
clone size: NA
D gene: NA
V gene: TRBV6-5
CDR3 DNA: TGTGCCAGCAGTTTTGGTGACATGCATGAAAAACTGTTTTTT
CDR3 protein: CASSFGDMHEKLFF

J gene: TRBJ1-1
clone size: NA
D gene: TRBD1
V gene: TRBV11-3
CDR3 DNA: TGTGCCAGCAGCTCCCAATCAGGGGGGGACACTGAAGCTTTCTTT
CDR3 protein: CASSSQSGGDTEAFF

J gene: TRBJ1-3
clone size: NA
D gene: NA
V gene: TRBV28
CDR3 DNA: TGTGCCAGCACCCCAGGTCACCAGGGATTCTCTGGAAACACCATATATTTT
CDR3 protein: CASTPGHQGFSGNTIYF

J gene: TRBJ2-2
clone size: NA
D gene: NA
V gene: TRBV15
CDR3 DNA: TGTGCCACCAGCAGAGATCTGACCGGGGAGCTGTTTTTT
CDR3 protein: CATSRDLTGELFF